The 28 T cell receptor beta chains in this list originate from one sample, sequenced in a study of response to subunit inactivated influenza vaccine. From the RT-PCR reads, TCRdb called clonotypes with MiXCR, one entry per CDR3 protein. The table shows around 760,000 distinct CDR3 sequences, with 11% to 15% occurring only once. The material was PBMCs from blood, obtained approximately 15 days before vaccination. The receptors shown here come from a man aged 50 to 60 who received an inactivated influenza vaccine.

The gene calls are TRBV5-1 and TRBJ2-3, with 8 nucleotides matching TRBD1. Trimming at V came to 4 bases and at J to 2 bases, leaving 12 bases not matched to a gene. The CDR3 loop spans 17 amino acids. The germline gives CDR1 SGHRS, CDR2 YFSETQ. The CDR3 DNA reads as TGCGCCAGCAGCACACTGACAGGGGCAACGCTCACAGATACGCAGTATTTT. As protein: CASSTLTGATLTDTQYF.

This clonotype appeared a few times. The chain joins TRBV4-1 to TRBJ2-2; perhaps TRBD2 as D (6 bases). The CDR3 spans 14 residues. The V end lost 6 bases, the J end lost 5 bases, and 13 bases lay between the germline ends. CDR1 MGHRA and CDR2 YSYEKL come from the germline V gene. CDR3 amino acids: CASSRNAGTGELFF. CDR3 DNA sequence: TGCGCCAGCAGTCGGAACGCGGGGACCGGGGAGCTGTTTTTT.

There are a few counts of this clonotype. This chain uses TRBV29-1 with TRBJ2-1; a weak D match, TRBD2 (6 bases). Trimming took 7 bases from V and 6 from J, leaving 22 bases between them. The V gene's germline CDR1 is SQVTM and CDR2 ANQGSEA. CDR3 length equals 15 residues. The CDR3: CSANPGTLLRNEQFF. The DNA of the CDR3 is TGCAGCGCTAACCCCGGGACTTTACTCCGCAATGAGCAGTTCTTC.

The V gene is TRBV5-8, the J gene TRBJ2-7, with D possibly TRBD1 on 5 matching bases. V lost 9 bases, J lost 0 bases, and 19 bases lay in between. CDR1 and CDR2 (germline): SGHTS, YDEGEE. The CDR3 covers 15 residues. Here the CDR3 reads CAIGLGPPRSYEQYF. CDR3 DNA sequence: TGTGCCATCGGCTTGGGGCCCCCCCGCTCCTACGAGCAGTACTTC.

This clonotype was seen a handful of times. The chain joins TRBV6-1 to TRBJ2-1; 8 bases align to TRBD1. This CDR3 has 17 residues. Losses at the gene ends were 2 bases for V and 5 bases for J; bases not matched to a gene: 11. CDR1 is MNHNS and CDR2 is SASEGT in the germline V gene. The CDR3 protein is CASSENRWQGAHNEQFF. CDR3 DNA: TGTGCCAGCAGTGAAAATCGGTGGCAGGGGGCACACAATGAGCAGTTCTTC.

This clonotype was detected a few times. The CDR3 DNA reads as TGCGCCAGCAGCCAAGCCGACAGGGCCCCCACTGAAGCTTTCTTT. Its translation: CASSQADRAPTEAFF. The V and J genes are TRBV4-3 and TRBJ1-1, with 7 bases lining up with TRBD1. The CDR3 has 15 residues. CDR1 is LGHNA and CDR2 is YSLEER in the germline V gene. V lost 1 base and J lost 4; bases outside the gene matches: 6.

This clonotype was counted a few times. The J gene is TRBJ1-6, the V gene TRBV5-1; 8 nucleotides agree with TRBD1. CDR3 length equals 15 residues. Germline V gives CDR1 SGHRS, CDR2 YFSETQ. V lost 4 bases, J lost 9 bases, and 9 bases stayed unmatched. Here the CDR3 DNA reads TGCGCCAGCAGCAAAGCTACAGGGGGAATTTCACCCCTCCACTTT. This gives the protein CASSKATGGISPLHF.

In its sample, this clonotype was seen a few times. The chain is built from TRBV7-2 and TRBJ2-3, with a possible D match to TRBD1 (7 bases). Trimming removed 1 base from V and 5 bases from J, with 13 bases in between. The CDR3 is made up of 15 amino acids. Looked up from germline, CDR1 is SGHTA and CDR2 is FQGNSA. The CDR3 region is CASSLGQGGRDTQYF. CDR3 coding DNA: TGTGCCAGCAGCTTAGGGCAGGGGGGCCGAGATACGCAGTATTTT. Drawing the rest from reference TRBV7-2 and TRBJ2-3, the complete variable domain is GAGVSQSPSNKVTEKGKDVELRCDPISGHTALYWYRQSLGQGLEFLIYFQGNSAPDKSGLPSDRFSAERTGGSVSTLTIQRTQQEDSAVYLCASSLGQGGRDTQYFGPGTRLTVL.

J is TRBJ2-4 and V is TRBV12-3 or TRBV12-4; perhaps D is TRBD1 or TRBD2 (5 bases each). V was pared by 5 bases and J by 6 bases, with 20 bases between. The length of the CDR3 is 16 residues. The CDR3, as DNA: TGTGCCAGCAGTCCCGAGACAGCCATTGGGGGAAACATTCAGTACTTC. Its protein is CASSPETAIGGNIQYF.

The CDR3 loop is CASRLLLALDTDTQYF. CDR3 in DNA: TGTGCCAGCAGACTACTACTAGCCCTAGACACAGATACGCAGTATTTT. The V and J genes are TRBV12-3 or TRBV12-4 and TRBJ2-3; maybe TRBD2 (6 bases). The CDR3 has 16 residues. Trimming left V 6 bases short and J 2 bases short, with 18 bases between.

V is TRBV29-1 and J is TRBJ2-1; D assignment may be TRBD1 or TRBD2 (6 bases each). Trimming stripped 3 bases from V and 0 bases from J, with 9 bases between. The germline CDR1 and CDR2 sequences are SQVTM and ANQGSEA. The CDR3 loop spans 14 amino acids. CDR3 amino acids: CSVDAGHSYNEQFF. CDR3 nucleotide sequence: TGCAGCGTTGACGCGGGACACTCCTACAATGAGCAGTTCTTC.

This clonotype was seen only a few times. This sequence joins TRBV3-1 and TRBJ1-1; TRBD1 matches 8 bases. The V gene's germline CDR1 is LGHDT and CDR2 YNNKEL (reference sequence). CDR3 length: 14 residues. V dropped 1 base and J dropped 11; count of bases not matched to a gene: 9. CDR3 sequence (DNA): TGTGCCAGCAGCCAAGTAGGAGACAGGGGACAGGCTTTCTTT. It codes for CASSQVGDRGQAFF. The complete variable domain, with remaining parts taken from reference TRBV3-1 and TRBJ1-1, reads DTAVSQTPKYLVTQMGNDKSIKCEQNLGHDTMYWYKQDSKKFLKIMFSYNNKELIINETVPNRFSPKSPDKAHLNLHINSLELGDSAVYFCASSQVGDRGQAFFGQGTRLTVV.

The CDR3 nucleotides are TGTGCCAGCAGCAAAACAGGGGGATGGAACACTGAAGCTTTCTTT. Its protein is CASSKTGGWNTEAFF. The rearrangement uses TRBV7-9 and TRBJ1-1; TRBD1 matches at 8 bases. Trimming took 5 bases from V and 1 from J; bases not matched to a gene: 6. This CDR3 is 15 amino acids long. CDR1 is SEHNR and CDR2 is FQNEAQ in the germline V gene (reference sequence).

V is TRBV3-1 and J is TRBJ2-7, with D uncertain. Germline V gene data show CDR1 as LGHDT and CDR2 as YNNKEL (reference sequence). V lost 0 bases and J 9 bases, leaving 12 bases between the germline ends. CDR3 length equals 13 residues. The CDR3 DNA follows: TGTGCCAGCAGCCAAGATCTGGTCTCTAGGCAGTACTTC. The encoded protein is CASSQDLVSRQYF.

This clonotype was detected only a few times. The V call is TRBV6-2 or TRBV6-3, the J call TRBJ2-7; 8 bases match TRBD2. Looked up from germline, CDR1 is MNHEY and CDR2 is SVGEGT. CDR3 length: 16 residues. With V trimmed by 6 bases and J by 7 bases, 17 bases remained unmatched. The DNA of the CDR3 is TGTGCCAGCAGATTACTCGGAAGCGGGAGTGTAAGGGAGCAGTACTTC. This sequence encodes CASRLLGSGSVREQYF.

This chain joins TRBV4-3 and TRBJ2-2; D not resolved. Germline CDR1 and CDR2: LGHNA and YSLEER. This CDR3 spans 15 amino acids. V lost 0 bases and J 5 bases, leaving 10 bases between the germline ends. The CDR3 DNA follows: TGCGCCAGCAGCCAAGAGGCGGTAAAAACCGGGGAGCTGTTTTTT. The encoded protein is CASSQEAVKTGELFF.

V usage is TRBV7-9 and J usage is TRBJ1-2; D not resolved. V gave up 1 base and J gave up 7 bases, with 13 bases separating them. This CDR3 comprises 14 residues. CDR1 SEHNR and CDR2 FQNEAQ come from the germline V gene (reference sequence). The CDR3 DNA is TGTGCCAGCAGCTTAGGCGGCTACGTAGCTGGCTACACCTTC. Translation: CASSLGGYVAGYTF.

Many counts were recorded for this clonotype. The J gene is TRBJ1-4, the V gene TRBV14; 7 bases map to TRBD1. CDR3 length equals 15 residues. In germline, CDR1 is SGHDN, CDR2 FVKESK. J lost 5 bases, V lost 4 bases, and 7 bases had no gene match. Here the CDR3 DNA reads TGTGCCAGCAGCCGGCGGACAGGAATAAATGAAAAACTGTTTTTT. Amino acid sequence: CASSRRTGINEKLFF.

This clonotype has a count of ten or more. The chain joins TRBV18 to TRBJ2-7, with D hard to call. This CDR3 has 13 amino acids. The ends were cut back, 3 bases at V and 4 bases at J, with 10 bases in the middle. Germline V lookup: CDR1 KGHSH, CDR2 LQKENI. The CDR3 is CASSPGSVYEQYF. The CDR3 nucleotides read TGTGCCAGCTCACCGGGAAGTGTATACGAGCAGTACTTC. The full variable domain, in which reference TRBV18 and TRBJ2-7 provide the parts outside the CDR3, is NAGVMQNPRHLVRRRGQEARLRCSPMKGHSHVYWYRQLPEEGLKFMVYLQKENIIDESGMPKERFSAEFPKEGPSILRIQQVVRGDSAAYFCASSPGSVYEQYFGPGTRLTVT.

The V call is TRBV29-1, the J call TRBJ2-1; 9 bases fit TRBD1. From germline, CDR1 is SQVTM and CDR2 ANQGSEA. The CDR3 is made up of 12 amino acids. J lost 6 bases, V lost 7 bases, and 4 bases had no gene match. CDR3 nucleotides: TGCAGCGCCTACAGGGGGCTCAATGAGCAGTTCTTC. This gives the protein CSAYRGLNEQFF.

This chain connects TRBV19 to TRBJ2-5, with 8 bases lining up with TRBD1. Germline V CDR1 and CDR2: LNHDA, SQIVND (reference sequence). The CDR3 is 14 residues long. With V trimmed by 4 bases and J by 3 bases, 4 bases remained unmatched. CDR3 nucleotides: TGTGCCAGTAGTAGGGGACAGGAGGAAGAGACCCAGTACTTC. Translation gives CASSRGQEEETQYF.

The chain employs TRBV29-1 and TRBJ1-2; possible D gene TRBD1, 5 bases. Germline V lookup: CDR1 SQVTM, CDR2 ANQGSEA. Trimming removed 3 bases from V and 1 base from J, with 9 bases in between. This CDR3 spans 13 amino acids. The CDR3 sequence is CSVDDSLNYGYTF. CDR3 nucleotides: TGCAGCGTTGACGACAGCCTTAACTATGGCTACACCTTC.

This rearrangement joins TRBV28 to TRBJ2-7; 7 bases line up with TRBD1. CDR3 length equals 12 residues. With V trimmed by 6 bases and J by 3 bases, 2 bases remained unmatched. Germline CDR1 MDHEN, CDR2 SYDVKM. The CDR3 spells CASRDRIYEQYF. For the CDR3, the DNA is TGTGCCAGCAGGGACAGGATCTACGAGCAGTACTTC.

This clonotype occurred many times. The chain links TRBV15 to TRBJ2-7; 9 bases match TRBD1. Germline CDR1 LNHNV, CDR2 YYDKDF (reference sequence). CDR3 length equals 14 residues. The junction had 0 bases not matched to a gene; V was cut back by 3 bases and J by 0 bases. The CDR3 sequence is CATSRDRGSYEQYF. The CDR3 DNA is TGTGCCACCAGCAGGGACAGGGGCTCCTACGAGCAGTACTTC.

This clonotype came up a few times. The J gene is TRBJ1-2, the V gene TRBV10-2, with TRBD1 identical over 8 bases. The junction had 15 bases not matched to a gene; V was cut back by 4 bases and J by 5 bases. The CDR3 is 17 amino acids. The germline CDR1 and CDR2 sequences are WSHSY and SAAADI. Here the CDR3 reads CASSGYRIADRDYGYTF. CDR3 bases: TGCGCCAGCAGTGGGTACAGAATAGCGGACAGGGATTATGGCTACACCTTC.

This clonotype has more than one count but fewer than ten. The chain links TRBV20-1 to TRBJ2-1; TRBD2 aligns across 11 bases. In germline, CDR1 is DFQATT, CDR2 SNEGSKA (reference sequence). The CDR3 totals 15 residues. Trimming removed 5 bases from V and 5 bases from J; junction bases left unmatched: 8. This chain's CDR3 is CSAGSGGELDNEQFF. DNA of the CDR3: TGCAGTGCTGGTAGCGGGGGGGAACTAGACAATGAGCAGTTCTTC.

The chain links TRBV20-1 to TRBJ2-7; D ambiguous. Germline assignment: CDR1 DFQATT and CDR2 SNEGSKA (reference sequence). This CDR3 comprises 12 residues. Trimming removed 6 bases from V and 3 bases from J, with 12 bases in between. The CDR3 region is CSAEASHYEQYF. Written as DNA, the CDR3 is TGCAGTGCCGAGGCATCTCACTACGAGCAGTACTTC.

The rearrangement joins TRBV20-1 to TRBJ2-7; TRBD2 agrees at 12 bases. The CDR3 spans 14 residues. Germline lookup yields CDR1 DFQATT and CDR2 SNEGSKA (reference sequence). The J segment lost 7 bases and the V segment lost 5 bases, leaving 9 bases of the junction unmatched. CDR3 bases: TGCAGTGCTGGAAGACTAGCGGGAGAGGGGGAGCAGTACTTC. Translating it yields CSAGRLAGEGEQYF.